This TCR beta chain was obtained from a study of a mutant IDH1 vaccine in newly diagnosed glioma. The overall study: Sex distribution of treated patients was around 62% male and roughly 40% female; mean age was around 42 years. Week 47 marked visit V13, whereas week 35 marked visit V12.

Of note for this clone: The antigen is not known.

Germline V gene data show CDR1 as GTSNPN and CDR2 as SVGIG (reference sequence). The CDR3 has 13 amino acids. Unmatched junction bases numbered 7, after V lost 4 bases and J lost 6 bases. The time point was: week 35, safety follow-up. Every single dose of the vaccine, 300 ug of mutant IDH1 20-mer peptide, came with topical imiquimod. New IDH1-mutant, ATRX-lost WHO grade 3 or 4 astrocytomas occurred in donors. Generated by immunoSEQ multiplex PCR, the TCRdb table keeps only in-frame clones and is missing some. The sample has 73,000 or so clones; almost 85% are singletons. This receptor was identified in a man aged 18 to 35 with glioma. The genes are TRBV30 and TRBJ2-7; TRBD1 aligns across 9 bases. Sequenced here: PBMCs, sampled from a glioma patient whose treatment included an IDH1 peptide vaccine. This CDR3 reads CAWMPGQGGEQYF. CDR3 bases: TGTGCCTGGATGCCGGGACAGGGAGGCGAGCAGTACTTC.